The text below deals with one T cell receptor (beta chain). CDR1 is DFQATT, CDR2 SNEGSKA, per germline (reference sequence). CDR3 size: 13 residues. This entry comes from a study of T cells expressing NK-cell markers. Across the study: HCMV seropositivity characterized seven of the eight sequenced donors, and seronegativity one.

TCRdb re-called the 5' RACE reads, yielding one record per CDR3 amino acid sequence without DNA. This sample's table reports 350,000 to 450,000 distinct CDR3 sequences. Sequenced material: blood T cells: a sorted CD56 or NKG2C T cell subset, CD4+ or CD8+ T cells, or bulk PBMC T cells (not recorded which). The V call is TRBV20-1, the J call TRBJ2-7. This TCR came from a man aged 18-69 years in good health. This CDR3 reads CSARSVGSYEQYF.